What follows are 10 T cell receptor beta chains derived from one specimen sequenced in a study of T cell repertoires in cytomegalovirus infection. MiXCR, applied by TCRdb to the reads, yields one record per CDR3 protein. The sample shows 490,000 or so distinct CDR3 sequences, roughly 10% of them seen only once. The sample consisted of PBMCs. These receptors came from a human donor in good health (CMV status not recorded). Some clones in this sample may be carry-over from other donors' samples.

This clonotype was picked up many times. This rearrangement joins TRBV7-2 to TRBJ2-2; the D gene is possibly TRBD2 (6 bases). Germline CDR1 and CDR2: SGHTA and FQGNSA. CDR3 length: 13 amino acids. V was trimmed by 5 bases and J by 6 bases, leaving 10 bases between them. CDR3 residues: CASSPSSAGELFF. CDR3 bases: TGTGCCAGCAGCCCCTCTAGCGCCGGGGAGCTGTTTTTT.

The sample holds many counts of this clonotype. V is TRBV7-8 and J is TRBJ1-1; D gene ambiguous. The CDR3 covers 15 residues. Germline CDR1 reads SGHVS; CDR2 reads FQNEAQ. Trimming took 1 base from V and 7 from J, leaving 16 bases between them. The CDR3 spells CASSLEHWNPHEAFF. The CDR3 nucleotides read TGTGCCAGCAGCTTAGAACACTGGAATCCTCATGAAGCTTTCTTT.

The V call is TRBV10-3, the J call TRBJ2-3; D gene uncertain. The V and J ends lost 6 bases and 6 bases respectively, with 10 bases between them. The CDR3 runs 12 residues. CDR1 is ENHRY, CDR2 SYGVKD, per germline. CDR3 DNA: TGTGCCATCAGCCCCCAGTCGGATACGCAGTATTTT. Its protein is CAISPQSDTQYF.

The gene calls are TRBV18 and TRBJ1-5, with D unresolved. This CDR3 is 14 amino acids long. Germline loops: CDR1 KGHSH, CDR2 LQKENI. V was trimmed by 10 bases and J by 3 bases, leaving 16 bases between them. The CDR3 spells CATSQAPYNQPQHF. The CDR3 nucleotides read TGTGCCACCTCTCAGGCCCCGTACAATCAGCCCCAGCATTTT.

The table lists this clonotype with many counts. The DNA for the CDR3 is TGTGCCAGCAGCTTAGGGAGGATCAACTATGGCTACACCTTC. This codes for CASSLGRINYGYTF. The gene calls are TRBV7-9 and TRBJ1-2, with D unresolved. Germline-derived CDR1 and CDR2 are SEHNR and FQNEAQ (reference sequence). The CDR3 length is 14 residues. V lost 1 base and J 2 bases, leaving 8 bases between the germline ends.

Many counts were recorded for this clonotype. V is TRBV19 and J is TRBJ2-5, with D tentatively TRBD2 (5 bases). V was shortened by 4 bases and J by 2 bases, with 8 bases between the two germline ends. Germline CDR1 LNHDA, CDR2 SQIVND (reference sequence). The CDR3 totals 13 residues. The CDR3 DNA reads TGTGCCAGTAGTAATACGGGACAAGAGACCCAGTACTTC. Protein sequence: CASSNTGQETQYF. The full variable domain, rest sourced from reference TRBV19 and TRBJ2-5, is DGGITQSPKYLFRKEGQNVTLSCEQNLNHDAMYWYRQDPGQGLRLIYYSQIVNDFQKGDIAEGYSVSREKKESFPLTVTSAQKNPTAFYLCASSNTGQETQYFGPGTRLLVL.

This clonotype was seen only a few times. The chain couples TRBV5-1 to TRBJ1-1; D is unclear. Trimming removed 2 bases from V and 10 bases from J, with 15 bases in between. This CDR3 is built from 13 residues. The germline CDR1 and CDR2 sequences are SGHRS and YFSETQ. CDR3 DNA sequence: TGCGCCAGCAGCTTTGACACCTACCCCGGAGCTTTCTTT. It translates to CASSFDTYPGAFF.

This clonotype was picked up many times. The V call is TRBV7-3, the J call TRBJ1-5; 7 positions match TRBD1. The trim removed 5 bases at V and 5 bases at J, leaving 9 bases unmatched. There are 15 residues in the CDR3. Germline values: CDR1 SGHTA, CDR2 FQGTGA. The CDR3 DNA reads as TGTGCCAGCAGCCACAATAGGGGGCGGGATCAGCCCCAGCATTTT. Translating it yields CASSHNRGRDQPQHF.

This clonotype came up many times. This sequence joins TRBV7-9 and TRBJ1-2, with 11 bases identical to TRBD1. CDR3 length equals 16 residues. CDR1 is SEHNR, CDR2 FQNEAQ, per germline (reference sequence). Unmatched junction bases numbered 7, after V lost 4 bases and J lost 3 bases. CDR3 sequence reads: CASSSTRDRGDYGYTF. CDR3 nucleotide sequence: TGTGCCAGCAGCTCCACCCGGGACAGGGGGGACTATGGCTACACCTTC.

This chain links TRBV6-6 with TRBJ1-1; D is unresolved. The V and J ends lost 4 bases and 1 base respectively, with 16 bases between them. The CDR3 covers 16 residues. Germline lookup yields CDR1 MNHNY and CDR2 SVGAGI (reference sequence). The CDR3 loop reads CASSSRTEEWNTEAFF. The CDR3 DNA is TGTGCCAGCAGTTCCCGGACGGAGGAGTGGAACACTGAAGCTTTCTTT.